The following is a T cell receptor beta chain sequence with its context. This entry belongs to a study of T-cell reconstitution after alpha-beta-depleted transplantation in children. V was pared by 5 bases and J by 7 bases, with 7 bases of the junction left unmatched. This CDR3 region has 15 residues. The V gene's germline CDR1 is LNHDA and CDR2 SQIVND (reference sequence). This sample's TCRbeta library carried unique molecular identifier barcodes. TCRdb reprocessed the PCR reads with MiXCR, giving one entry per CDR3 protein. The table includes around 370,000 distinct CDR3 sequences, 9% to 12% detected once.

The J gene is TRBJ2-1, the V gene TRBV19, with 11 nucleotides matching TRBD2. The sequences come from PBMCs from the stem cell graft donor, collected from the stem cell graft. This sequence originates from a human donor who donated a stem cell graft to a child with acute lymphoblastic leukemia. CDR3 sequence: CASSLIAGGPNEQFF. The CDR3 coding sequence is TGTGCCAGTAGTCTCATAGCGGGAGGGCCAAATGAGCAGTTCTTC.